What follows are 25 T cell receptor beta chains derived from one specimen sequenced in a study of blood T cell repertoires in COVID-19. Measured with immunoSEQ multiplex PCR; TCRdb has only the in-frame clones, and not every one. The sample holds under 200,000 clones, about 80% seen once. The material sequenced was peripheral blood. These receptors were taken from a human donor in a cohort sampled during active COVID-19.

Only one count was recorded for this clone. This chain uses TRBV9 with TRBJ2-7; D is possibly TRBD1 (6 bases). From germline, CDR1 is SGDLS and CDR2 YYNGEE. This CDR3 region has 14 residues. Trimming left V 7 bases short and J 0 bases short, with 14 bases between. For the CDR3, the DNA is TGTGCCAGCTTAATAGACAGGAGCTCCTACGAGCAGTACTTC. Amino acids: CASLIDRSSYEQYF.

V is TRBV19 and J is TRBJ2-7; 7 bases match TRBD2. V was clipped by 1 base and J by 5 bases; unmatched bases: 2. Germline CDR1 and CDR2: LNHDA and SQIVND (reference sequence). CDR3 length: 13 amino acids. The CDR3 sequence is CASSIGLADEQYF. CDR3 nucleotide sequence: TGTGCCAGTAGTATAGGACTAGCAGACGAGCAGTACTTC.

The chain employs TRBV13 and TRBJ2-7, with 9 bases fitting TRBD1. Trimming took 5 bases from V and 1 from J; bases not matched to a gene: 6. The germline V gene encodes CDR1 PRHDT and CDR2 FYEKMQ (reference sequence). The CDR3 totals 15 residues. The CDR3 nucleotides read TGTGCCAGCAGCCCTCTGGGACAGGGATCCTACGAGCAGTACTTC. Protein: CASSPLGQGSYEQYF. Complete variable domain (other parts from reference TRBV13 and TRBJ2-7): AAGVIQSPRHLIKEKRETATLKCYPIPRHDTVYWYQQGPGQDPQFLISFYEKMQSDKGSIPDRFSAQQFSDYHSELNMSSLELGDSALYFCASSPLGQGSYEQYFGPGTRLTVT.

The J gene is TRBJ2-7, the V gene TRBV27, with TRBD2 identical over 7 bases. Per the germline V gene, CDR1 is MNHEY and CDR2 is SMNVEV (reference sequence). V lost 6 bases to trimming and J lost 4 bases; unmatched junction nucleotides: 12. The CDR3 runs 15 residues. The CDR3 spells CASRFNRDYRYEQYF. In nucleotides, the CDR3 is TGTGCCAGCAGGTTCAACCGGGACTACAGATACGAGCAGTACTTC.

This clone was found a few times. This rearrangement joins TRBV7-8 to TRBJ2-2; D is possibly TRBD1 (6 bases). V lost 8 bases and J 0 bases, leaving 13 bases between the germline ends. There are 15 residues in the CDR3. The germline gives CDR1 SGHVS, CDR2 FQNEAQ. CDR3 amino acids: CASRTGRSNTGELFF. DNA for the CDR3: TGTGCCAGCCGCACAGGGAGATCGAACACCGGGGAGCTGTTTTTT.

The chain couples TRBV6-2 or TRBV6-3 to TRBJ1-1; 7 bases line up with TRBD1. This CDR3 has 14 residues. V shed 6 bases and J 7 bases; nucleotides not matched to a gene: 11. The germline gives CDR1 MNHEY, CDR2 SVGEGT. The CDR3 here is CASSPARGVDEAFF. The CDR3 coding sequence is TGTGCCAGCAGCCCCGCCAGGGGGGTTGATGAAGCTTTCTTT.

V usage is TRBV12-3 or TRBV12-4 and J usage is TRBJ2-2, with D possibly being TRBD1 (5 bases). With 6 bases removed from V and 9 bases from J, the gap between germline ends came to 14 bases. The CDR3 is 13 residues long. In DNA, the CDR3 is TGTGCCAGCAGCTTCCAGGGCGGTCGGGAGCTGTTTTTT. It encodes CASSFQGGRELFF.

V usage is TRBV28 and J usage is TRBJ1-2; TRBD1 agrees at 7 bases. Germline lookup yields CDR1 MDHEN and CDR2 SYDVKM. Trimming cost V 3 bases and J 6 bases; bases outside gene matches: 7. There are 14 residues in the CDR3. The CDR3 region is CASSFRQGVHGYTF. Here the CDR3 DNA reads TGTGCCAGCAGTTTTCGTCAGGGGGTACATGGCTACACCTTC.

The chain joins TRBV5-5 to TRBJ1-4; D not certain. The CDR3 covers 16 residues. Trimming removed 4 bases from V and 7 bases from J, with 20 bases in between. The germline V gene encodes CDR1 SGHKS and CDR2 YYEKEE (reference sequence). CDR3 in DNA: TGTGCCAGCAGCCCCCCCCGGGGAGGTTCGGGTGAAAAACTGTTTTTT. Its translation is CASSPPRGGSGEKLFF.

The chain has TRBV28 and TRBJ1-2; 9 bases line up with TRBD1. Germline V gives CDR1 MDHEN, CDR2 SYDVKM. The CDR3 is 15 residues long. Trimming at V came to 4 bases and at J to 3 bases, leaving 6 bases not matched to a gene. The CDR3 region has the DNA TGTGCCAGCAGTTGGGGAGACAGGGGGTACTATGGCTACACCTTC. This encodes CASSWGDRGYYGYTF.

On this clone itself: The same CDR3 arises from other DNA sequences in this sample as well. This chain joins TRBV7-9 and TRBJ1-2, with 9 positions matching TRBD1. CDR1 SEHNR and CDR2 FQNEAQ come from the germline V gene (reference sequence). The CDR3 consists of 14 residues. Trimming cost V 6 bases and J 4 bases; bases outside gene matches: 6. This CDR3 is CASSHTGGGYGYTF. The CDR3, as DNA: TGTGCCAGCAGTCACACAGGGGGCGGCTATGGCTACACCTTC. Full variable domain (rest looked up from reference TRBV7-9 and TRBJ1-2): DTGVSQNPRHKITKRGQNVTFRCDPISEHNRLYWYRQTLGQGPEFLTYFQNEAQLEKSRLLSDRFSAERPKGSFSTLEIQRTEQGDSAMYLCASSHTGGGYGYTFGSGTRLTVV.

The chain has TRBV3-1 (or the pseudogene TRBV3-2) and TRBJ2-7, with TRBD1 matching 12 bases. This CDR3 spans 15 amino acids. Germline lookup yields CDR1 LGHDT and CDR2 YNNKEL (reference sequence). The V and J ends lost 4 bases and 5 bases, in that order; junction bases with no gene match: 6. In DNA, the CDR3 is TGTGCCAGCAGCCCAGCCGGGACAGGGGGCGACGAGCAGTACTTC. Protein product: CASSPAGTGGDEQYF.

This clone was detected only a few times. The V and J genes are TRBV4-1 and TRBJ1-6, with 7 positions matching TRBD1. Germline assignment: CDR1 MGHRA and CDR2 YSYEKL. J gave up 10 bases and V 0 bases, and 6 bases lay outside the gene matches. There are 15 residues in the CDR3. The CDR3 DNA reads TGCGCCAGCAGCCAAGACGGCAGGGGGAACTCACCCCTCCACTTT. This sequence encodes CASSQDGRGNSPLHF.

The rearrangement joins TRBV12-3 or TRBV12-4 to TRBJ2-2, with D hard to call. The CDR3 length is 12 residues. Trimming stripped 6 bases from V and 0 bases from J, with 2 bases between. CDR3 amino acids: CASSSNTGELFF. CDR3 nucleotides: TGTGCCAGCAGCTCGAACACCGGGGAGCTGTTTTTT.

The rearrangement joins TRBV29-1 to TRBJ2-7; 9 bases are shared with TRBD1. Germline V gene lookup returns CDR1 SQVTM and CDR2 ANQGSEA. This CDR3 spans 11 amino acids. Trimming removed 7 bases from V and 4 bases from J; junction bases left unmatched: 2. CDR3 nucleotides: TGCAGCGGGGGGACAGGGTACGAGCAGTACTTC. This encodes CSGGTGYEQYF.

As concerns this clone: The sample holds other DNA sequences that translate to the same CDR3. This sequence joins TRBV18 and TRBJ1-1; 8 bases align to TRBD1. The CDR3 is 14 amino acids. The germline gives CDR1 KGHSH, CDR2 LQKENI. After removal of 5 bases from V and 3 bases from J, the junction contained 5 bases not matched to a gene. The CDR3 sequence: CASSLLDRDTEAFF. The CDR3 nucleotides are TGTGCCAGCTCATTGTTGGACAGGGACACTGAAGCTTTCTTT.

The CDR3 nucleotides are TGTGCCACTCCGGGACAGGGGCGGAATGAGCAGTTCTTC. It is translated as CATPGQGRNEQFF. The chain is built from TRBV7-9 and TRBJ2-1; 10 bases map to TRBD1. Trimming removed 10 bases from V and 7 bases from J; junction bases left unmatched: 7. The germline V gene has CDR1 SEHNR and CDR2 FQNEAQ (reference sequence). This CDR3 is built from 13 residues.

The rearrangement uses TRBV6-5 and TRBJ1-4; a possible D gene is TRBD1 (5 bases). V was cut by 2 bases and J by 0 bases, with 10 bases left in between. The CDR3 runs 16 residues. CDR1 MNHEY and CDR2 SVGAGI come from the germline V gene. The CDR3 loop reads CASSYVQAPTNEKLFF. CDR3 DNA: TGTGCCAGCAGTTACGTACAGGCCCCAACTAATGAAAAACTGTTTTTT.

The J gene is TRBJ2-7, the V gene TRBV28; the D gene is possibly TRBD2 (5 bases). CDR1 and CDR2 from the germline V gene are MDHEN and SYDVKM. The CDR3 spans 11 residues. V dropped 3 bases and J dropped 6 bases, with 6 bases sitting between them. The CDR3 loop reads CASSFGSEQYF. Written as DNA, the CDR3 is TGTGCCAGCAGTTTTGGGAGCGAGCAGTACTTC.

This chain's CDR3 is CATSRAGRGARNEQFF. Here the CDR3 DNA reads TGTGCCACCAGCAGAGCGGGGCGGGGGGCACGAAATGAGCAGTTCTTC. The chain links TRBV15 to TRBJ2-1; 8 positions match TRBD2. The CDR3 contains 16 residues. V lost 1 base, J lost 7 bases, and 9 bases stayed unmatched. CDR1 LNHNV and CDR2 YYDKDF come from the germline V gene (reference sequence).

The rearrangement uses TRBV28 and TRBJ2-1; 10 bases agree with TRBD1. CDR1 and CDR2 (germline): MDHEN, SYDVKM. The CDR3 is 15 amino acids. V was clipped by 6 bases and J by 8 bases; unmatched bases: 10. As DNA, the CDR3 is TGTGCCAGCAGCCTGGGACAGGGGTATCGCGATGAGCAGTTCTTC. This translates into CASSLGQGYRDEQFF.

The chain links TRBV11-2 to TRBJ1-4; D gene uncertain. Germline CDR1 SGHAT, CDR2 FQNNGV. The germline V and J ends were trimmed by 5 bases and 0 bases, with 13 bases remaining between them. This CDR3 region has 16 residues. This CDR3 is CASSHSYLATNEKLFF. The CDR3 nucleotides are TGTGCCAGCAGCCACTCCTATCTTGCAACTAATGAAAAACTGTTTTTT.

The V call is TRBV14, the J call TRBJ2-2; 9 bases match TRBD2. This CDR3 contains 14 residues. V lost 4 bases to trimming and J lost 6 bases; unmatched junction nucleotides: 3. Germline V gene data show CDR1 as SGHDN and CDR2 as FVKESK. CDR3 DNA: TGTGCCAGCAGCCGGATAGCGGGAGCCGGGGAGCTGTTTTTT. Residues: CASSRIAGAGELFF.

The chain carries TRBV5-4 and TRBJ2-2, with 9 bases matching TRBD2. From germline, CDR1 is SGHNT and CDR2 YYREEE (reference sequence). This CDR3 comprises 16 residues. J gave up 0 bases and V 2 bases, and 2 bases lay outside the gene matches. CDR3 nucleotides: TGTGCCAGCAGCTTCGGCGGGGGGGCGAACACCGGGGAGCTGTTTTTT. This encodes CASSFGGGANTGELFF.

The chain is built from TRBV9 and TRBJ1-5; a possible D gene is TRBD1 (6 bases). This CDR3 region has 14 residues. V shed 3 bases and J shed 10 bases, with 17 bases lying between them. CDR1 and CDR2 from the germline V gene are SGDLS and YYNGEE. The CDR3 DNA sequence: TGTGCCAGCAGCGCCAGGGGAAGGGGCGATCCCCAGCATTTT. Protein sequence: CASSARGRGDPQHF.